This T cell receptor (beta chain) was identified in a study of T cells expressing NK-cell markers. TCRdb processed the 5' RACE reads again and assigns one entry to each CDR3 protein, with no DNA. Its table records about 460,000 distinct CDR3 sequences. The CDR3 has 17 residues. From germline, CDR1 is KGHDR and CDR2 SFDVKD. The sample taken for sequencing was blood T cells: a sorted CD56 or NKG2C T cell subset, CD4+ or CD8+ T cells, or bulk PBMC T cells (not recorded which). The rearrangement links TRBV24-1 to TRBJ2-3; the D gene TCRdb calls, TRBD2, cannot be checked with no DNA. This receptor was identified in a woman aged 45 to 65 in good health. The CDR3 spells CATSGGGLAGDKDTQYF.